A selection of T cell receptor beta chains follows, all from one sample in a study of cytomegalovirus exposure and HLA in healthy donors. TCRdb's copy holds only in-frame clones and misses some; the assay was immunoSEQ multiplex PCR. The table lists about 100,000 clones, around 9.1% of them singletons. Sequenced sample: PBMCs. The receptors here all came from a man between 40 and 49 years old in good health and CMV-seropositive. CDR3s include the opening cysteine and the closing phenylalanine or tryptophan. Fields, in order: CDR3 DNA, CDR3 protein, clone size, D gene, V gene, J gene. A D gene is named only where the DNA matches it firmly. Some rows have no size entry. The others give once, few or many, or a class for an expanded clone.

CDR3 DNA: TGTGCCAGCAGTGGGAATAGCGGGAGTGAGACCCAGTACTTC
CDR3 protein: CASSGNSGSETQYF
clone size: .
D gene: TRBD2
V gene: TRBV6-5
J gene: TRBJ2-5

CDR3 DNA: TGTGCCAGCGGAACGACTAGCGGGATTTACGAGCAGTACTTC
CDR3 protein: CASGTTSGIYEQYF
clone size: .
D gene: TRBD2
V gene: TRBV7-9
J gene: TRBJ2-7

CDR3 DNA: TGCAGCGCCATTAGCGGGAGACAAGATGAGCAGTTCTTC
CDR3 protein: CSAISGRQDEQFF
clone size: few
D gene: TRBD2
V gene: TRBV29-1
J gene: TRBJ2-1

CDR3 DNA: TGTGCCAGTCGAGGGAGAGCCAAAAACATTCAGTACTTC
CDR3 protein: CASRGRAKNIQYF
clone size: few
D gene: .
V gene: TRBV19
J gene: TRBJ2-4

CDR3 DNA: TGTGCCAGCAGTGAACGGGTCTACAATGAGCAGTTCTTC
CDR3 protein: CASSERVYNEQFF
clone size: .
D gene: .
V gene: TRBV2
J gene: TRBJ2-1

CDR3 DNA: TGTGCCAGCAGCTTAGCCAACAGCTATGGCTACACCTTC
CDR3 protein: CASSLANSYGYTF
clone size: .
D gene: .
V gene: TRBV11-3
J gene: TRBJ1-2

CDR3 DNA: TGTGCCAGCTCTCCGTGGACAGGGAACGATAATTCACCCCTCCACTTT
CDR3 protein: CASSPWTGNDNSPLHF
clone size: few
D gene: TRBD1
V gene: TRBV18
J gene: TRBJ1-6

CDR3 DNA: TGTGCCAGTAGTTCGCAACAGGGGGTATATGGTATTTCGCATTTT
CDR3 protein: CASSSQQGVYGISHF
clone size: few
D gene: TRBD1
V gene: TRBV19
J gene: TRBJ1-5

CDR3 DNA: TGTGCCAGCAGTGGAGGCAGACACTCCTACGAGCAGTACTTC
CDR3 protein: CASSGGRHSYEQYF
clone size: .
D gene: .
V gene: TRBV6-9
J gene: TRBJ2-7

CDR3 DNA: TGTGCCAGCAGCTTTAAACGGGGGGCGGCCGGGGAGCTGTTTTTT
CDR3 protein: CASSFKRGAAGELFF
clone size: .
D gene: .
V gene: TRBV11-3
J gene: TRBJ2-2

CDR3 DNA: TGTGCCTGGAGTGTAGGGGGCGCGTATGAAAAACTGTTTTTT
CDR3 protein: CAWSVGGAYEKLFF
clone size: .
D gene: TRBD1
V gene: TRBV30
J gene: TRBJ1-4

CDR3 DNA: TGCAGCGTTGATCAGGGGCGACTGTTTTTT
CDR3 protein: CSVDQGRLFF
clone size: .
D gene: .
V gene: TRBV29-1
J gene: TRBJ1-4

CDR3 DNA: TGTGCCTGGAGTGTACTTGGGGGCTCCACTGAAGCTTTCTTT
CDR3 protein: CAWSVLGGSTEAFF
clone size: few
D gene: .
V gene: TRBV30
J gene: TRBJ1-1

CDR3 DNA: TGTGCCGGTCAGCGGTTTGCGAACACCGGGGAGCTGTTTTTT
CDR3 protein: CAGQRFANTGELFF
clone size: .
D gene: .
V gene: TRBV19
J gene: TRBJ2-2

CDR3 DNA: TGCAGCGTTGAAGGCGGGAGTTTCGACGAGCAGTACTTC
CDR3 protein: CSVEGGSFDEQYF
clone size: few
D gene: TRBD2
V gene: TRBV29-1
J gene: TRBJ2-7

CDR3 DNA: TGTGCCAGCAGGGCAGGGATAGGCACTGAAGCTTTCTTT
CDR3 protein: CASRAGIGTEAFF
clone size: few
D gene: .
V gene: TRBV27
J gene: TRBJ1-1

CDR3 DNA: TGTGCCAGCAGTTTATTAGTGTTCCATGAGCAGTTCTTC
CDR3 protein: CASSLLVFHEQFF
clone size: .
D gene: .
V gene: TRBV27
J gene: TRBJ2-1

CDR3 DNA: TGTGCCAGCAGTCTAGCGCGGAGTGGGTACGAGCAGTACTTC
CDR3 protein: CASSLARSGYEQYF
clone size: few
D gene: .
V gene: TRBV2
J gene: TRBJ2-7

CDR3 DNA: TGTGCCAGCAGCTTTATCGGCTACGAGCAGTACTTC
CDR3 protein: CASSFIGYEQYF
clone size: few
D gene: .
V gene: TRBV7-2
J gene: TRBJ2-7

CDR3 DNA: TGTGCCAGCAGTTTAGAACAGCGGCGTGGCTACACCTTC
CDR3 protein: CASSLEQRRGYTF
clone size: few
D gene: .
V gene: TRBV28
J gene: TRBJ1-2

CDR3 DNA: TGCGCCAGCAGCTTGTCAGGGCATGAGCAGTTCTTC
CDR3 protein: CASSLSGHEQFF
clone size: .
D gene: .
V gene: TRBV5-1
J gene: TRBJ2-1

CDR3 DNA: TGTGCTAGTGGTTTGTCGGTGGACGAGCAGTACTTC
CDR3 protein: CASGLSVDEQYF
clone size: .
D gene: .
V gene: TRBV12-5
J gene: TRBJ2-7